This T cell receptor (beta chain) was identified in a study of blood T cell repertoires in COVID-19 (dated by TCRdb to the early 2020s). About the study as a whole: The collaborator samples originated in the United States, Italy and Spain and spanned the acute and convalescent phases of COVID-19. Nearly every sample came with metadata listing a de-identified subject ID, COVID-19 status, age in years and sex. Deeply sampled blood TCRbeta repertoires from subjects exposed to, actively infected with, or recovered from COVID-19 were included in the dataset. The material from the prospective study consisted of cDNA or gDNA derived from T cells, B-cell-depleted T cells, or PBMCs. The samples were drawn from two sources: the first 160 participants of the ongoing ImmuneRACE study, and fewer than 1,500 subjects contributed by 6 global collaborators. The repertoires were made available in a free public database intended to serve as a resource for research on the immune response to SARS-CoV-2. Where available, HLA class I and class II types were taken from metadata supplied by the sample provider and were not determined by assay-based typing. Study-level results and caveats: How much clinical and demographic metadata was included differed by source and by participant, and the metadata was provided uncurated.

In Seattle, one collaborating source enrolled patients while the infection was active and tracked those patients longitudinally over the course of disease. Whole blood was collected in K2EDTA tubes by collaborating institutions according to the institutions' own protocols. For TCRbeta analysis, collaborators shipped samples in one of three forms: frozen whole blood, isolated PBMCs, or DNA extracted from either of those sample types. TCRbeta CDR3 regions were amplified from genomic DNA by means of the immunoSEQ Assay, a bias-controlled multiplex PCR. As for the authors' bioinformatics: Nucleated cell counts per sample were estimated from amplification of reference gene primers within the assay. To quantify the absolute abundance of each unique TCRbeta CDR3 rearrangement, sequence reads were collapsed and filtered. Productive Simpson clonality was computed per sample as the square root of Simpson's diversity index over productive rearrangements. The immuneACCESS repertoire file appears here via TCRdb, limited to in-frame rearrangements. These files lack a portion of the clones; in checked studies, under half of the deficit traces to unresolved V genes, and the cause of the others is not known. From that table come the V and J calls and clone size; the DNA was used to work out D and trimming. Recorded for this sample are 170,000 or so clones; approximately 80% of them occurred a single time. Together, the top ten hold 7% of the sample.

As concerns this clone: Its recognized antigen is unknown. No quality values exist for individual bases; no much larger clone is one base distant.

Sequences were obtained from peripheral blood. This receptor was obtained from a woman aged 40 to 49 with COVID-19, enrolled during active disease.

The CDR3 protein sequence reads: CASRGSTGDNGYTF. The DNA sequence follows: TGTGCCAGCAGGGGATCTACAGGGGACAATGGCTACACCTTC. In this chain, TRBV6-5 is recombined with TRBJ1-2; TRBD1 agrees with 7 junctional bases. The CDR3 runs 14 amino acids, cysteine and phenylalanine included. Only the CDR3 portion is preserved as DNA: 42 bases, with reading frame beginning at the first base. Trimmed from V: 6 bases; trimmed from J: 6 bases; junction bases lacking a gene match: 10. CDR1 is given as MNHEY and CDR2 as SVGAGI, both from the germline V gene.